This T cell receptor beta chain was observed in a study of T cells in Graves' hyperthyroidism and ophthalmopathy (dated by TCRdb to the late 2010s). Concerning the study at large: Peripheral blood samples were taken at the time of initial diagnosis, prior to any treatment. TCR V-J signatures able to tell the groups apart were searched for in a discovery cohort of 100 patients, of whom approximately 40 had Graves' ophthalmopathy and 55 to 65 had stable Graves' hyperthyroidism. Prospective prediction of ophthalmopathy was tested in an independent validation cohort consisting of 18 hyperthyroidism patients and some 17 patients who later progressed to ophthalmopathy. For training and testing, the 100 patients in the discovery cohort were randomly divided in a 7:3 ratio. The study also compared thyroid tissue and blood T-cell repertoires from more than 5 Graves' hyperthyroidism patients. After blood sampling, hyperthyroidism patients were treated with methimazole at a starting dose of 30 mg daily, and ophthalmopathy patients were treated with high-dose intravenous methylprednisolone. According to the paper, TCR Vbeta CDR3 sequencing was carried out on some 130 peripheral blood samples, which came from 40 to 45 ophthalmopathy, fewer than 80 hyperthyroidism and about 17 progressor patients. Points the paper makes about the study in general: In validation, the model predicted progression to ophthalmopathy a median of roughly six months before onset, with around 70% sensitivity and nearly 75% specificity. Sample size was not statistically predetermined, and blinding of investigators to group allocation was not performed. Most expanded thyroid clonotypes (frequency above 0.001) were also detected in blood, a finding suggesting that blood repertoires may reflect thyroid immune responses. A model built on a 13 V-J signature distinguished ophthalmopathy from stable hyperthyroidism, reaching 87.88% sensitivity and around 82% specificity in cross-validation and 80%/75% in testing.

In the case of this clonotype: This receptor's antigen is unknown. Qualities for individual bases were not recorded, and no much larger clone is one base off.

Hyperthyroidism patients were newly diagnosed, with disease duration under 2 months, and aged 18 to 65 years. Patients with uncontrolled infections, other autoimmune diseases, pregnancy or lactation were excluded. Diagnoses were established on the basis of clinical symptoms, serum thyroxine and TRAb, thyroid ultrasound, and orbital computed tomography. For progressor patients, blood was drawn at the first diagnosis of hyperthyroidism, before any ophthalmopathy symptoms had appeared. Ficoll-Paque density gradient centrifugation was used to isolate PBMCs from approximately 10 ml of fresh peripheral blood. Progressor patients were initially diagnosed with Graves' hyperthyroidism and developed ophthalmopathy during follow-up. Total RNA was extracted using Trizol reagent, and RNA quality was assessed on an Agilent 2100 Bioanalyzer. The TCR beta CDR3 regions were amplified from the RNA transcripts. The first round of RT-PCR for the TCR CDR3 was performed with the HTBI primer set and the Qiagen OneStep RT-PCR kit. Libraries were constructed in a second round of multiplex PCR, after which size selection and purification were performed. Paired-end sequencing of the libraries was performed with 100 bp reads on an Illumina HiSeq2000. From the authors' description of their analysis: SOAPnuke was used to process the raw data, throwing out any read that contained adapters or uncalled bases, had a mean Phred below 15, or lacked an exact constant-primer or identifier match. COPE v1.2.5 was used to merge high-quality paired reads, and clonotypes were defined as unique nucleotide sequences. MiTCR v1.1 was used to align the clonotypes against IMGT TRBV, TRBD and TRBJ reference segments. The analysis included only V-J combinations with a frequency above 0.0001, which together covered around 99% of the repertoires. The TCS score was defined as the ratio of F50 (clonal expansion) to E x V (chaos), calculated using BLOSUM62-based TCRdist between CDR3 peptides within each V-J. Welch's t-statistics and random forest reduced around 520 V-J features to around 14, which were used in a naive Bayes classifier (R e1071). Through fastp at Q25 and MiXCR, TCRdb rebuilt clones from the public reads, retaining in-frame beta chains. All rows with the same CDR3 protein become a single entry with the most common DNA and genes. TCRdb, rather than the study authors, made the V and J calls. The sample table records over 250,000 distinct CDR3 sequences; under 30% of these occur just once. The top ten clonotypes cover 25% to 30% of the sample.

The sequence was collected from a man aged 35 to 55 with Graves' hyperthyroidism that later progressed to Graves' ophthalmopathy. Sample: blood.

The CDR3 region has the sequence CATLGAGELFF. The nucleotides read TGTGCCACCCTGGGGGCCGGGGAGCTGTTTTTT. The sequence links TRBV24-1 to TRBJ2-2; the D gene is perhaps TRBD1 or TRBD2, each of them matching over 5 bases. V lost 9 bases and J lost 6 bases; the stretch between them is 7 bases long. The CDR3 measures 11 amino acids from cysteine to phenylalanine. Just the 33-base CDR3 DNA is kept, in frame starting at base 1. As encoded in the germline V gene, CDR1 is KGHDR while CDR2 is SFDVKD.